A selection of T cell receptor beta chains follows, all from one sample in a study of molecular identifiers for immune sequencing clone quantification. TCRdb re-called the PCR reads with MiXCR, one entry per CDR3 protein. The top ten hold approximately 0.84% of the sample, which has about half a million distinct CDR3 sequences, over 20% seen once. Sequencing input: naive CD8+ T cells from blood, with Jurkat cell RNA spiked in. The receptor source for this set is a human donor in good health. Some libraries in this study had Jurkat cell RNA spiked in. Both conserved end residues are part of each CDR3. A D gene is named only where the DNA matches it firmly. Clone size, where shown, is once, few, many, or a class for clones that have expanded.

clone_size j_call v_call d_call cdr3_aa cdr3_nt
- TRBJ2-7 TRBV6-2/TRBV6-3 - CASSYYPRDPLPYEQYF TGTGCCAGCAGTTACTACCCCAGGGACCCTCTACCGTACGAGCAGTACTTC
many TRBJ2-3 TRBV7-9 - CASSSGPSTDTQYF TGTGCCAGCAGCTCCGGACCCAGCACAGATACGCAGTATTTT
- TRBJ2-3 TRBV7-3 TRBD1 CASSATGDRDPDTQYF TGTGCCAGCAGCGCCACGGGGGACAGGGACCCAGATACGCAGTATTTT
- TRBJ2-3 TRBV9 - CASSVTHTDTQYF TGTGCCAGCAGCGTAACGCACACAGATACGCAGTATTTT
- TRBJ2-7 TRBV4-1 - CAGSQEASHYEQYF TGCGCCGGCAGCCAAGAGGCTAGCCACTACGAGCAGTACTTC
many TRBJ1-1 TRBV7-2 - CASSLDSAEYTEAFF TGTGCCAGCAGCCTGGACAGCGCTGAGTACACTGAAGCTTTCTTT
- TRBJ2-7 TRBV12-3/TRBV12-4 - CASSTSGPRGPYEQYF TGTGCCAGCAGTACGTCCGGGCCCCGGGGGCCCTACGAGCAGTACTTC
few TRBJ2-7 TRBV19 TRBD1 CAGTPGTGTYEQYF TGTGCCGGTACCCCCGGGACAGGGACCTACGAGCAGTACTTC
- TRBJ2-1 TRBV27 - CASRTSFGNEQFF TGTGCCAGCAGAACTAGTTTCGGCAATGAGCAGTTCTTC
- TRBJ2-1 TRBV7-9 - CASRQGIYNEQFF TGTGCCAGTCGGCAGGGAATCTACAATGAGCAGTTCTTC
- TRBJ2-1 TRBV6-5 - CASSHGGPSDSSYNEQFF TGTGCCAGCAGCCATGGAGGGCCTAGCGATAGCTCCTACAATGAGCAGTTCTTC
- TRBJ2-1 TRBV24-1 TRBD2 CATSGTSFGNEQFF TGTGCCACCAGCGGGACTAGCTTTGGGAATGAGCAGTTCTTC
many TRBJ2-3 TRBV7-9 TRBD2 CASSLAGADTQYF TGTGCCAGCAGCCTAGCGGGGGCAGATACGCAGTATTTT
- TRBJ1-2 TRBV20-1 TRBD1 CGIPPGQGRGYTF TGCGGTATACCCCCGGGACAGGGTAGAGGCTACACCTTC
many TRBJ2-7 TRBV14 TRBD2 CASSHGAGRGYEQYF TGTGCCAGCAGCCATGGAGCCGGGAGGGGATACGAGCAGTACTTC
- TRBJ2-1 TRBV7-9 - CASSSETDNEQFF TGTGCCAGCAGCTCGGAGACAGACAATGAGCAGTTCTTC
few TRBJ1-3 TRBV7-9 - CASSYRVGGHSGNTIYF TGTGCCAGCAGTTACCGGGTTGGAGGGCACTCTGGAAACACCATATATTTT
many TRBJ1-1 TRBV4-1 - CASSLNRDNEAFF TGCGCCAGCAGTCTAAACCGGGACAATGAAGCTTTCTTT
- TRBJ2-5 TRBV5-8 - CASSSDSSNYQETQYF TGTGCCAGCAGCTCCGACTCGTCCAATTACCAAGAGACCCAGTACTTC
- TRBJ1-3 TRBV11-2 TRBD1 CASSFQTGYGNTIYF TGTGCCAGCAGCTTCCAGACAGGGTATGGAAACACCATATATTTT
once TRBJ2-1 TRBV4-3 - CASSQARPGDEQFF TGCGCCAGCAGCCAAGCTCGACCGGGCGATGAGCAGTTCTTC
few TRBJ1-2 TRBV20-1 - CSARGQGAYGYTF TGCAGTGCTAGGGGTCAGGGCGCCTATGGCTACACCTTC
- TRBJ2-1 TRBV24-1 - CATWKDLYNEQFF TGTGCCACCTGGAAAGATCTGTACAATGAGCAGTTCTTC
many TRBJ2-1 TRBV30 TRBD2 CAWTSGLADNEQFF TGTGCCTGGACGTCGGGACTAGCGGACAATGAGCAGTTCTTC
many TRBJ1-6 TRBV28 - CASSLLQDNSPLHF TGTGCCAGCAGTTTACTACAGGATAATTCACCCCTCCACTTT
few TRBJ2-7 TRBV6-5 - CASSYSSGGDHYEQYF TGTGCCAGCAGTTACAGTTCCGGAGGGGATCACTACGAGCAGTACTTC
- TRBJ2-3 TRBV10-1 TRBD2 CASSDLAVTDTQYF TGCGCCAGCAGTGATCTAGCGGTGACAGATACGCAGTATTTT
many TRBJ2-3 TRBV13 TRBD1 CASSFRTGGPDTQYF TGTGCCAGCAGCTTCAGGACAGGGGGTCCAGATACGCAGTATTTT
- TRBJ2-7 TRBV27 - CASSFASPYEQYF TGTGCCAGCAGTTTCGCCAGTCCCTACGAGCAGTACTTC
many TRBJ2-3 TRBV5-5 - CASSPRGSGDGPDTQYF TGTGCCAGCAGCCCAAGAGGGTCCGGGGACGGGCCAGATACGCAGTATTTT
many TRBJ2-7 TRBV29-1 TRBD1 CSVEDSDPGQKYEQYF TGCAGCGTTGAAGATTCAGATCCGGGACAGAAGTACGAGCAGTACTTC
many TRBJ2-3 TRBV12-3/TRBV12-4 - CASSGTSDSTDTQYF TGTGCCAGCAGTGGAACTAGTGATAGCACAGATACGCAGTATTTT
- TRBJ2-7 TRBV7-6 - CASSYGQSPSYEQYF TGTGCCAGCAGCTATGGACAGTCCCCCTCCTACGAGCAGTACTTC
- TRBJ2-3 TRBV5-6 - CASGLVPFRLGDTQYF TGTGCCAGCGGCTTGGTGCCCTTCCGGCTTGGAGATACGCAGTATTTT
few TRBJ2-7 TRBV10-2 - CASRTHSSYEQYF TGCGCCAGCAGGACACACAGCTCCTACGAGCAGTACTTC
few TRBJ2-5 TRBV11-2 - CASSLVDSVLQETQYF TGTGCCAGCAGCTTAGTGGACAGTGTCTTACAAGAGACCCAGTACTTC
- TRBJ2-1 TRBV11-2 - CASSLDISWTLNYNEQFF TGTGCCAGCAGCTTAGATATTAGTTGGACACTCAACTACAATGAGCAGTTCTTC
many TRBJ2-7 TRBV11-2 - CASSLADYPYEQYF TGTGCCAGCAGCTTAGCGGACTACCCGTACGAGCAGTACTTC
- TRBJ1-2 TRBV20-1 TRBD1 CSARDLGDSWGYGYTF TGCAGTGCTAGAGATCTTGGGGACAGCTGGGGCTATGGCTACACCTTC
- TRBJ2-2 TRBV28 - CASSLRPLGAGELFF TGTGCCAGCAGTCTTAGGCCCCTTGGGGCCGGGGAGCTGTTTTTT
- TRBJ1-1 TRBV20-1 - CSAGGSMNTEAFF TGCAGTGCGGGAGGGAGCATGAACACTGAAGCTTTCTTT
few TRBJ2-5 TRBV14 - CASSPRWGETQYF TGTGCCAGCAGCCCTCGTTGGGGAGAGACCCAGTACTTC
- TRBJ2-1 TRBV6-2/TRBV6-3 - CASSLQTTMGDEQFF TGTGCCAGCAGTTTACAGACTACCATGGGGGATGAGCAGTTCTTC
many TRBJ2-7 TRBV20-1 TRBD1 CSAEGQVPSYEQYF TGCAGTGCAGAGGGACAGGTCCCTTCGTACGAGCAGTACTTC
- TRBJ2-7 TRBV30 - CAWSVPLTEQYF TGTGCCTGGAGTGTTCCCTTGACCGAGCAGTACTTC
many TRBJ2-7 TRBV28 - CASSLGGGRSYEQYF TGTGCCAGCAGTTTAGGGGGCGGTCGGTCCTACGAGCAGTACTTC
many TRBJ1-1 TRBV7-9 TRBD1 CASSGDSQGWTEAFF TGTGCCAGCAGCGGGGACAGCCAGGGGTGGACTGAAGCTTTCTTT
many TRBJ1-5 TRBV15 TRBD1 CATSRVGQGHQPQHF TGTGCCACCAGCAGAGTGGGACAGGGTCATCAGCCCCAGCATTTT
many TRBJ1-2 TRBV4-3 - CASSQGAGYDYGYTF TGCGCCAGCAGCCAAGGGGCAGGGTATGACTATGGCTACACCTTC
many TRBJ2-3 TRBV29-1 - CSVVNPRSTEHDTQYF TGCAGCGTTGTGAACCCGCGATCGACCGAGCATGATACGCAGTATTTT
- TRBJ2-7 TRBV11-2 - CASSSSGERREQYF TGTGCCAGCAGCTCGTCCGGGGAGCGCCGCGAGCAGTACTTC
few TRBJ1-2 TRBV27 - CASSGYQTGTYGYTF TGTGCCAGCAGTGGGTATCAGACAGGTACCTATGGCTACACCTTC
few TRBJ2-5 TRBV7-3 TRBD2 CASSAGTSGSAQETQYF TGTGCCAGCAGCGCCGGGACTAGCGGGAGTGCACAAGAGACCCAGTACTTC
- TRBJ1-5 TRBV19 - CASSLAATNQPRHF TGTGCCAGTAGTTTGGCAGCCACCAATCAGCCCCGGCATTTT
many TRBJ2-5 TRBV7-9 - CASSLVGQGQETQYF TGTGCCAGCAGCTTAGTCGGGCAGGGACAAGAGACCCAGTACTTC
few TRBJ2-3 TRBV13 - CASSLWDKASTDTQYF TGTGCCAGCAGCTTATGGGACAAGGCTAGCACAGATACGCAGTATTTT